Listed below are T cell receptor beta chains from one sample, sequenced in a study of CD4 and CD8 cells across lung adenocarcinoma regions. TCRdb itself ran the PCR reads through MiXCR, one entry per CDR3 protein. Of over 3,500 distinct CDR3 sequences listed, 64% are singletons. Sequences were obtained from CD8+ T cells from the margin of a lung tumor. The receptors stem from a female donor with lung adenocarcinoma. The CD4 and CD8 labels of this study may be unreliable. Both conserved end residues are part of each CDR3. The D gene is left open where the match is weak. Clone size is not always given. Where it is, it says once, few, many or a class for expanded clones.

CDR3,DNA,size,V,D,J
CASRPGTESYNEQFF,TGTGCCAGCAGGCCCGGGACTGAGTCCTACAATGAGCAGTTCTTC,NA,TRBV6-1,NA,TRBJ2-1
CASRDRAGNTIYF,TGTGCCAGCCGGGACAGGGCTGGAAACACCATATATTTT,NA,TRBV7-2,TRBD1,TRBJ1-3
CASSYFGAQFLAGESGELFF,TGTGCCAGCAGTTACTTCGGTGCCCAATTCCTAGCGGGAGAGTCCGGGGAGCTGTTTTTT,few,TRBV6-5,TRBD2,TRBJ2-2
CASSSDHEQFF,TGTGCCAGCAGCTCCGACCATGAGCAGTTCTTC,NA,TRBV7-2,NA,TRBJ2-1
CASSKGPQEAQYF,TGTGCCAGCAGTAAGGGACCTCAAGAGGCCCAGTACTTC,NA,TRBV6-1,NA,TRBJ2-5
CASSEGQVEGYTF,TGTGCCAGCAGTGAGGGACAGGTGGAAGGCTACACCTTC,NA,TRBV6-1,TRBD1,TRBJ1-2
CASSVGQQYTDTQYF,TGTGCCAGCAGTGTAGGTCAACAGTACACAGATACGCAGTATTTT,NA,TRBV6-1,NA,TRBJ2-3
CASSSGLRVTNTQYF,TGTGCCAGCAGCTCGGGGCTGAGGGTCACAAATACGCAGTATTTT,NA,TRBV6-1,NA,TRBJ2-3
CATSDLRTSPSTDTQYF,TGTGCCACCAGTGATTTGAGGACTAGCCCAAGCACAGATACGCAGTATTTT,NA,TRBV24-1,TRBD2,TRBJ2-3
CASSPAISTDTQYF,TGTGCCAGCAGCCCGGCCATTAGCACAGATACGCAGTATTTT,few,TRBV7-2,NA,TRBJ2-3
CASSSGTGAIGELFF,TGTGCCAGCAGCTCCGGGACAGGGGCAATCGGGGAGCTGTTTTTT,NA,TRBV7-6,TRBD1,TRBJ2-2
CATPSPRGSSYNEQFF,TGTGCCACCCCCTCCCCCCGTGGGAGCTCCTACAATGAGCAGTTCTTC,NA,TRBV10-3,NA,TRBJ2-1
CASSPQYRLAGATYNEQFF,TGTGCCAGCAGTCCTCAATACAGACTAGCGGGAGCGACCTACAATGAGCAGTTCTTC,NA,TRBV27,TRBD2,TRBJ2-1
CAIEVSSGSHNEQFF,TGTGCCATCGAAGTCTCTAGCGGGAGCCACAATGAGCAGTTCTTC,large,TRBV10-3,TRBD2,TRBJ2-1
CATSDLRGPEEHPSF,TGTGCCACCAGTGATTTGCGGGGACCGGAAGAGCACCCGTCTTTC,NA,TRBV24-1,NA,TRBJ1-2
CASSQYQGSNYEQFF,TGTGCCAGCAGCCAGTACCAGGGGTCTAACTACGAGCAGTTCTTC,NA,TRBV7-2,NA,TRBJ2-1
CASSPGHSFAEAFF,TGTGCCAGCAGCCCGGGACACTCATTCGCTGAAGCTTTCTTT,NA,TRBV3-1,NA,TRBJ1-1
CASTYTGVGRGGDEQFF,TGTGCCAGCACCTACACCGGGGTGGGCAGGGGGGGCGATGAGCAGTTCTTC,NA,TRBV6-1,NA,TRBJ2-1
CASSAPGTWGDSYEQYF,TGTGCCAGCAGCGCCCCCGGGACTTGGGGGGACTCCTACGAGCAGTACTTC,NA,TRBV7-9,NA,TRBJ2-7
CASSPLTGNEQFF,TGTGCCAGCAGCCCCCTCACGGGAAATGAGCAGTTCTTC,NA,TRBV11-3,NA,TRBJ2-1
CASEPGLSVGQQYF,TGTGCCAGCGAACCGGGACTATCGGTGGGTCAGCAGTACTTC,NA,TRBV6-1,TRBD2,TRBJ2-5
CASGRLAGGKNEQFF,TGTGCCAGCGGACGACTAGCGGGAGGCAAGAATGAGCAGTTCTTC,NA,TRBV6-1,TRBD2,TRBJ2-1
CATNLRGNSPLHF,TGTGCCACGAATTTAAGGGGTAATTCACCCCTCCACTTT,NA,TRBV6-7,NA,TRBJ1-6
CASSPQDRTNEKLFF,TGCGCCAGCAGCCCGCAGGATAGGACTAATGAAAAACTGTTTTTT,large,TRBV4-3,NA,TRBJ1-4
CASPGEGHQDTQYF,TGTGCCAGCCCAGGGGAGGGCCATCAAGATACGCAGTATTTT,NA,TRBV27,NA,TRBJ2-3
CASSFSGANEQFF,TGTGCCAGCAGCTTTTCCGGGGCCAATGAGCAGTTCTTC,NA,TRBV7-8,NA,TRBJ2-1
CASSHQRGGKDMQYF,TGTGCCAGCAGCCACCAGCGGGGAGGCAAAGATATGCAGTATTTT,NA,TRBV6-1,TRBD2,TRBJ2-3
CASIWFANTGELFF,TGTGCCAGCATCTGGTTCGCGAACACCGGGGAGCTGTTTTTT,NA,TRBV6-1,NA,TRBJ2-2
CASSLSPPTSGGTQYF,TGTGCCAGCAGCTTAAGCCCACCGACTAGCGGGGGTACGCAGTATTTT,NA,TRBV7-2,TRBD2,TRBJ2-3
CASSEARTSWFYEQYF,TGTGCCAGCAGTGAAGCTAGGACTAGTTGGTTCTACGAGCAGTACTTC,NA,TRBV6-1,TRBD2,TRBJ2-7
CASSYSRGAGVSKTDTQYF,TGTGCCAGCAGTTACTCGAGGGGGGCAGGTGTTTCGAAAACAGATACGCAGTATTTT,NA,TRBV6-5,NA,TRBJ2-3
CASSSTPYTGELFF,TGCGCCAGCAGCTCGACACCTTACACCGGGGAGCTGTTTTTT,NA,TRBV5-1,NA,TRBJ2-2
CASMGAYNSPLHF,TGTGCCAGCATGGGGGCCTATAATTCACCCCTCCACTTT,NA,TRBV6-1,NA,TRBJ1-6
CASSLGGLASEQYF,TGTGCCAGCAGCTTAGGGGGACTAGCCTCCGAGCAGTACTTC,few,TRBV11-3,TRBD2,TRBJ2-7
CASSPLHEQYF,TGTGCCAGCAGCCCCCTCCACGAGCAGTACTTC,NA,TRBV7-2,NA,TRBJ2-7
CASSFGETIARETQYF,TGTGCCAGCAGCTTCGGGGAGACAATCGCTAGGGAGACCCAGTACTTC,NA,TRBV11-2,NA,TRBJ2-5
CASGASGTGASPLHF,TGTGCCAGCGGGGCCTCGGGGACAGGGGCTTCACCCCTCCACTTT,NA,TRBV12-3/TRBV12-4,TRBD1,TRBJ1-6
CASSPRIGSDTQYF,TGTGCCAGCAGCCCCCGGATAGGGTCAGATACGCAGTATTTT,NA,TRBV9,NA,TRBJ2-3